The 10 T cell receptor beta chains presented below share a single source sample, sequenced in a study of cytomegalovirus exposure and HLA in healthy donors. PCR used 60 Vbeta primers and 13 Jbeta primers. Data came from immunoSEQ multiplex PCR; TCRdb stores just in-frame clones and leaves some out. The table has around 150,000 clones, around 79% seen once; the top ten hold about 6.7%. The sample comprised PBMCs. These TCRs come from a man over 45 in good health and CMV-seropositive.

This clone was counted once. The J gene is TRBJ2-2, the V gene TRBV9; D is perhaps TRBD1 (6 bases). Germline V CDR1 and CDR2: SGDLS, YYNGEE. V was clipped by 3 bases and J by 4 bases, with 10 bases between them. This CDR3 is built from 14 residues. The CDR3 nucleotides are TGTGCCAGCAGCGCGCAGGGGCCCACCGGGGAGCTGTTTTTT. Protein product: CASSAQGPTGELFF. The full variable domain, its missing parts supplied by reference TRBV9 and TRBJ2-2, is DSGVTQTPKHLITATGQRVTLRCSPRSGDLSVYWYQQSLDQGLQFLIQYYNGEERAKGNILERFSAQQFPDLHSELNLSSLELGDSALYFCASSAQGPTGELFFGEGSRLTVL.

The chain links TRBV4-1 to TRBJ2-5; a weak D match, TRBD2 (5 bases). Germline CDR1 MGHRA, CDR2 YSYEKL. Between the trimmed V and J ends, which lost 0 bases and 2 bases, there was a span of 16 bases. The CDR3 sequence is 17 residues long. The CDR3 loop reads CASSQDQLGKGQETQYF. The CDR3 coding sequence is TGCGCCAGCAGCCAAGACCAACTAGGCAAAGGACAAGAGACCCAGTACTTC.

The chain joins TRBV5-4 to TRBJ2-7; 11 nucleotides match TRBD2. CDR3 size: 14 residues. The V gene's germline CDR1 is SGHNT and CDR2 YYREEE (reference sequence). The V segment lost 2 bases and the J segment 4 bases; nucleotides outside the gene matches: 2. The CDR3 reads CASSFGTSGYEQYF. The CDR3 bases are TGTGCCAGCAGCTTCGGGACTAGCGGATACGAGCAGTACTTC.

J is TRBJ2-1 and V is TRBV28; 16 bases map to TRBD2. The germline V gene encodes CDR1 MDHEN and CDR2 SYDVKM. The CDR3 loop spans 16 amino acids. With 4 bases clipped from V and 8 bases from J, the junction kept 5 bases outside the gene matches. This chain's CDR3 is CASSSSGTSGRDEQFF. DNA for the CDR3: TGTGCCAGCAGTTCGTCCGGGACTAGCGGGAGGGATGAGCAGTTCTTC.

This clone has a handful of counts. The rearrangement joins TRBV19 to TRBJ2-1; D might be TRBD2 (5 bases). The CDR3 extends over 13 amino acids. In germline, CDR1 is LNHDA, CDR2 SQIVND (reference sequence). V shed 1 base and J shed 10 bases, with 11 bases lying between them. CDR3 protein: CASSIGGGSEQFF. Here the CDR3 DNA reads TGTGCCAGTAGTATAGGAGGAGGCTCCGAGCAGTTCTTC.

This clone appeared once. J is TRBJ1-1 and V is TRBV5-1; D possibly corresponds to TRBD1 (5 bases). The V end was cut by 1 base, the J end by 1 base, with 11 bases between. The CDR3 is 15 amino acids. Per the germline V gene, CDR1 is SGHRS and CDR2 is YFSETQ. This CDR3 reads CASSLRGSGNTEAFF. CDR3 bases: TGCGCCAGCAGCTTGAGGGGTTCGGGGAACACTGAAGCTTTCTTT.

The chain is built from TRBV7-9 and TRBJ2-4; unclear D gene. The V end was cut by 3 bases, the J end by 6 bases, with 3 bases between. Germline V gives CDR1 SEHNR, CDR2 FQNEAQ (reference sequence). The CDR3 contains 11 residues. The CDR3 here is CASSFGNIQYF. CDR3 DNA sequence: TGTGCCAGCAGCTTCGGAAACATTCAGTACTTC.

This chain joins TRBV19 and TRBJ1-2; no definite D call. Per germline, CDR1 LNHDA and CDR2 SQIVND (reference sequence). V was clipped by 5 bases and J by 5 bases, with 9 bases between them. The CDR3 runs to 12 residues. The chain's CDR3 is CASSPTAYGYTF. The CDR3, as DNA: TGTGCCAGTAGTCCCACAGCATATGGCTACACCTTC. Filled out from reference TRBV19 and TRBJ1-2, the complete variable domain reads DGGITQSPKYLFRKEGQNVTLSCEQNLNHDAMYWYRQDPGQGLRLIYYSQIVNDFQKGDIAEGYSVSREKKESFPLTVTSAQKNPTAFYLCASSPTAYGYTFGSGTRLTVV.

This chain connects TRBV10-3 to TRBJ2-1; D call uncertain. The CDR3 has 15 amino acids. Trimming stripped 3 bases from V and 0 bases from J, with 9 bases between. Germline V gene sequence: CDR1 ENHRY, CDR2 SYGVKD. CDR3: CAISEGESSYNEQFF. The CDR3 DNA sequence: TGTGCCATCAGTGAAGGAGAAAGCTCCTACAATGAGCAGTTCTTC.

The V call is TRBV5-6, the J call TRBJ2-7; the match to TRBD1 covers 12 bases. Germline trimming cut 3 bases from V and 3 bases from J; bases unmatched to any gene: 4. The germline V gene has CDR1 SGHDT and CDR2 YYEEEE. This CDR3 has 15 amino acids. The CDR3 DNA reads TGTGCCAGCAGCTACGGGACAGGGGGCGTCTACGAGCAGTACTTC. Translation gives CASSYGTGGVYEQYF. Looking up the rest from reference TRBV5-6 and TRBJ2-7 gives the full variable domain: DAGVTQSPTHLIKTRGQQVTLRCSPKSGHDTVSWYQQALGQGPQFIFQYYEEEERQRGNFPDRFSGHQFPNYSSELNVNALLLGDSALYLCASSYGTGGVYEQYFGPGTRLTVT.